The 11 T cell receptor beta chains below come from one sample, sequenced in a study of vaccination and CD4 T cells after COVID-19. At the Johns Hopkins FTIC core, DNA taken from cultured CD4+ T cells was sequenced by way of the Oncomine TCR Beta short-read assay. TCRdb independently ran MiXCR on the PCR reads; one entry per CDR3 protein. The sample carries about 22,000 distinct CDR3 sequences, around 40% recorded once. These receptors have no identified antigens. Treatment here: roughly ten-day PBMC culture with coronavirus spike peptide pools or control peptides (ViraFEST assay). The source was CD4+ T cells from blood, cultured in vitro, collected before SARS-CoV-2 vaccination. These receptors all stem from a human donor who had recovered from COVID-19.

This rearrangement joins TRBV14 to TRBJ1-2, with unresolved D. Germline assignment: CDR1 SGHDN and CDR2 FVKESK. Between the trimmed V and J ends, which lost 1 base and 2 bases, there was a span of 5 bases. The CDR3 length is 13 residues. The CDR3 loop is CASSQVPNYGYTF. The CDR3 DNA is TGTGCCAGCAGCCAAGTCCCAAACTATGGCTACACCTTC.

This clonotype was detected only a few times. The CDR3 here is CSARVGFVRHRGGSNTEAFF. The CDR3 DNA is TGCAGTGCTAGAGTTGGTTTCGTTAGGCACAGGGGAGGGTCGAACACTGAAGCTTTCTTT. V gene TRBV20-1 combines with J gene TRBJ1-1; 7 nucleotides agree with TRBD1. In germline, CDR1 is DFQATT, CDR2 SNEGSKA (reference sequence). J gave up 1 base and V 1 base, and 21 bases lay outside the gene matches. The CDR3 has 20 residues.

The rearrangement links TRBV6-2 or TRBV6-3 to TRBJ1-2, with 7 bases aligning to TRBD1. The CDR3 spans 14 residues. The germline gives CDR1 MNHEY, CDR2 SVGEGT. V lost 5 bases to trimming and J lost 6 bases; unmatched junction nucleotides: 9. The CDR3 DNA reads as TGTGCCAGCAGTAAAAGACAGGGTCGGGATGGCTACACCTTC. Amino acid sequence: CASSKRQGRDGYTF.

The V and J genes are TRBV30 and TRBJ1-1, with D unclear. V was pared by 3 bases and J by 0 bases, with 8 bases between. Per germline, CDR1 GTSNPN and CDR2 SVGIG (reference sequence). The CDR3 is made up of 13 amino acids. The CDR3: CAWSRTMNTEAFF. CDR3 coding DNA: TGTGCCTGGAGCCGGACGATGAACACTGAAGCTTTCTTT. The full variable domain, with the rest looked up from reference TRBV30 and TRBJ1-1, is SQTIHQWPATLVQPVGSPLSLECTVEGTSNPNLYWYRQAAGRGLQLLFYSVGIGQISSEVPQNLSASRPQDRQFILSSKKLLLSDSGFYLCAWSRTMNTEAFFGQGTRLTVV.

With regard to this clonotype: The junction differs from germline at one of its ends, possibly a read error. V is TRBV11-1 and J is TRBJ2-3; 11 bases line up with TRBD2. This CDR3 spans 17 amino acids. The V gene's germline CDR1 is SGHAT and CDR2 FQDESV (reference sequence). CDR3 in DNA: TGTGCCAGCAGCTCGAACCCTAGCGGGAGGATCCCAGATGCGCAGTATTTT. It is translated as CASSSNPSGRIPDAQYF.

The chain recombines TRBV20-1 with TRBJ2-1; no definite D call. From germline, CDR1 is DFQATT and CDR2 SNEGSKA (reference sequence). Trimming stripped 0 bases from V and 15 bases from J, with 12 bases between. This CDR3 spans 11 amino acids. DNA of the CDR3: TGCAGTGCTAGAGATGCCCCCGCCTCGTTCTTC. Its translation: CSARDAPASFF.

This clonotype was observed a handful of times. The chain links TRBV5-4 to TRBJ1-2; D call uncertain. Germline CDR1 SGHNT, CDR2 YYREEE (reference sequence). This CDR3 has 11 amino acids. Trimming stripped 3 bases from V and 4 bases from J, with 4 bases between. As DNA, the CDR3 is TGTGCCAGCAGCTCCATCTATGGCTACACCTTC. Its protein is CASSSIYGYTF.

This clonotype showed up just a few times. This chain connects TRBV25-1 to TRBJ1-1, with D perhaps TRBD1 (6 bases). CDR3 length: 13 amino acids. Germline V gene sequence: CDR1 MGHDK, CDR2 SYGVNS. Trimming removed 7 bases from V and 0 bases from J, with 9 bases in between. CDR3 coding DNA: TGTGCCAGCACCGGGACAATGAACACTGAAGCTTTCTTT. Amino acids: CASTGTMNTEAFF.

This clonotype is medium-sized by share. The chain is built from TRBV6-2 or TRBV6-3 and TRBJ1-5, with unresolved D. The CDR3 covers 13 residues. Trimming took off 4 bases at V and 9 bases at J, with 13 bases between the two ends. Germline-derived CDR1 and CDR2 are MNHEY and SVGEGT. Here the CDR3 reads CASSLYGPRPQHF. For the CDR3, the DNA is TGTGCCAGCAGTTTGTACGGGCCAAGGCCCCAGCATTTT.

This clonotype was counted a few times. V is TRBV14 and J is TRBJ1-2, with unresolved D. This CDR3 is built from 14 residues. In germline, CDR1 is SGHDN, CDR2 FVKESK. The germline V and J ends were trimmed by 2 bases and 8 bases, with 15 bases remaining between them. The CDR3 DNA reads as TGTGCCAGCAGCCAAATGGTTGACATGGCGGGCTACACCTTC. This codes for CASSQMVDMAGYTF.

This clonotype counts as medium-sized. This CDR3 is CSARPYGETQYF. The CDR3 nucleotides are TGCAGTGCGCGACCATATGGGGAGACCCAGTACTTC. J is TRBJ2-5 and V is TRBV20-1, with no clear D. This CDR3 has 12 amino acids. The germline V gene encodes CDR1 DFQATT and CDR2 SNEGSKA (reference sequence). The ends were cut back, 6 bases at V and 5 bases at J, with 13 bases in the middle.